This T cell receptor beta chain was found in a study of blood T cell repertoires in COVID-19. For the study at large: PBMCs, B-cell-depleted T cells, or T cells provided the cDNA or gDNA that made up the material.

Source study methods: How many nucleated cells were present was estimated from reference gene primer amplification. The assay was immunoSEQ multiplex PCR, and TCRdb's table has in-frame clones only and misses some. V and J calls and clone size are copied from that table; D and trimming were computed from the DNA. The sample shows around 71,000 clones, about 80% of them seen only once. The sample consisted of peripheral blood. The receptor comes from a man between 25 and 39 years old with COVID-19, enrolled during active disease.

CDR3 DNA: TGTGCCAGCAGTATTTCGAGCTCCTACAATGAGCAGTTCTTC. Residues: CASSISSSYNEQFF. The rearrangement uses TRBV27 and TRBJ2-1; D is unresolved. V was cut by 5 bases and J by 0 bases, with 8 bases left in between. Germline values: CDR1 MNHEY, CDR2 SMNVEV (reference sequence). There are 14 residues in the CDR3.